The source of this T cell receptor beta chain is a study of graft-versus-host responses after intestinal transplantation. Study summary: Transplantation in recipients was multivisceral, liver-intestinal, or isolated intestinal. Every recipient had anti-thymocyte globulin induction and two to four years of tacrolimus plus steroids.

CDR1 and CDR2 from the germline V gene are SNHLY and FYNNEI. The length of the CDR3 is 13 residues. Trimming left V 0 bases short and J 1 base short, with 3 bases between. Study-wide results and caveats: Early post-transplant declines in HvG were associated with peak levels of circulating GvH clones. Recipient marrow harbored GvH clones, some of which surfaced first in ileum or blood.

Concerning this clone: Its antigen is unknown.

Profiled with immunoSEQ multiplex PCR; TCRdb holds only in-frame clones, not every one. The profile shows about 41,000 clones, 85% to 95% of them singletons. This rearrangement joins TRBV2 to TRBJ1-1; D is unclear. Sequencing used unstimulated CD8+ T cells sorted from spleen or lymph node cells, obtained before transplant. The clonotype was recovered from a human donor who was the organ donor for an intestinal transplant. The CDR3 region is CASSEAGNTEAFF. The CDR3 nucleotides are TGTGCCAGCAGTGAAGCGGGGAACACTGAAGCTTTCTTT.